A single sample is the source of the 21 T cell receptor beta chains below, sequenced in a study of cytotoxic CD8 clonotypes in ibrutinib-treated CLL. TCRdb's table, derived via immunoSEQ multiplex PCR, lists solely in-frame clones and lacks some. The data show under 200,000 clones, 84% seen once. The sequenced sample was PBMCs, obtained after 24 months of ibrutinib treatment. The receptors originated from a human donor with chronic lymphocytic leukemia.

V gene TRBV10-1 combines with J gene TRBJ1-5; D gene ambiguous. The CDR3 spans 18 residues. The germline CDR1 and CDR2 sequences are WNHNN and SYGVQD (reference sequence). V was pared by 2 bases and J by 7 bases, with 24 bases between. DNA for the CDR3: TGCGCCAGCAGTGAGCCCTCGGGGTTGAAAAGTCTACCCCAGCCCCAGCATTTT. Its translation is CASSEPSGLKSLPQPQHF.

This chain uses TRBV5-1 with TRBJ1-4; no reliable D call. CDR1 SGHRS and CDR2 YFSETQ come from the germline V gene. The germline V and J ends were trimmed by 0 bases and 13 bases, with 10 bases remaining between them. This CDR3 has 12 amino acids. In nucleotides, the CDR3 is TGCGCCAGCAGCTTGGACTCCCGGGGACTGTTTTTT. Its protein product is CASSLDSRGLFF.

This sequence joins TRBV27 and TRBJ2-7, with TRBD1 as a possible D gene (6 bases). This CDR3 has 14 amino acids. In germline, CDR1 is MNHEY, CDR2 SMNVEV (reference sequence). Trimming shortened V by 5 bases and J by 0 bases, and 11 bases separated the two germline ends. The CDR3 spells CASSSMDSSYEQYF. For the CDR3, the DNA is TGTGCCAGCAGTAGTATGGACAGCTCCTACGAGCAGTACTTC.

The chain is built from TRBV28 and TRBJ2-7; tentative D call: TRBD1 (6 bases). The CDR3 contains 14 residues. With 6 bases removed from V and 3 bases from J, the gap between germline ends came to 15 bases. Germline CDR1 MDHEN, CDR2 SYDVKM. The CDR3 sequence: CASRKVGASYEQYF. The DNA for the CDR3 is TGTGCCAGCAGGAAGGTGGGGGCAAGCTACGAGCAGTACTTC. Together with reference TRBV28 and TRBJ2-7, the CDR3 gives the full variable domain: DVKVTQSSRYLVKRTGEKVFLECVQDMDHENMFWYRQDPGLGLRLIYFSYDVKMKEKGDIPEGYSVSREKKERFSLILESASTNQTSMYLCASRKVGASYEQYFGPGTRLTVT.

V gene TRBV5-1 combines with J gene TRBJ2-7; 10 nucleotides agree with TRBD1. There are 17 residues in the CDR3. V dropped 5 bases and J dropped 6; count of bases not matched to a gene: 17. The V gene's germline CDR1 is SGHRS and CDR2 YFSETQ. CDR3 DNA sequence: TGCGCCAGCAGTTTTACCCGATCCGGGACAGGGGCCTGCGAGCAGTACTTC. This translates into CASSFTRSGTGACEQYF.

The sample holds one count of this clone. The gene calls are TRBV6-1 and TRBJ1-5; D gene uncertain. The CDR3 is 13 residues long. The V gene lost 6 bases and the J gene lost 4 bases, with 10 bases spanning the gap. CDR1 is MNHNS, CDR2 SASEGT, per germline. The CDR3 DNA follows: TGTGCCAGCAGGCGGAGTGAGAATCAGCCCCAGCATTTT. It encodes CASRRSENQPQHF.

This sequence joins TRBV29-1 and TRBJ2-7; the D gene is possibly TRBD2 (5 bases). The CDR3 length is 13 residues. Germline CDR1 reads SQVTM; CDR2 reads ANQGSEA. Trimming cost V 5 bases and J 3 bases, with 14 bases left between them. The CDR3 is CSVMSRDLYEQYF. The CDR3 DNA reads as TGCAGCGTTATGTCCCGGGATCTCTACGAGCAGTACTTC.

The chain combines TRBV19 with TRBJ1-5; tentative D call: TRBD1 (5 bases). V lost 3 bases to trimming and J lost 7 bases, with 13 bases between them. CDR1 and CDR2 from the germline V gene are LNHDA and SQIVND (reference sequence). The CDR3 contains 14 residues. CDR3 sequence: CASSIPRGGQPQHF. The CDR3 DNA sequence: TGTGCCAGTAGTATCCCCCGGGGCGGACAGCCCCAGCATTTT.

The rearrangement uses TRBV6-5 and TRBJ2-5; no definite D call. V was cut by 4 bases and J by 8 bases, with 17 bases left in between. The CDR3 has 14 amino acids. Germline assignment: CDR1 MNHEY and CDR2 SVGAGI. In nucleotides, the CDR3 is TGTGCCAGCAGTTTTCACAGCGTCAAAGGAACCCAGTACTTC. Its translation is CASSFHSVKGTQYF.

The J gene is TRBJ1-2, the V gene TRBV5-1; 12 positions match TRBD1. Germline-derived CDR1 and CDR2 are SGHRS and YFSETQ. J lost 0 bases, V lost 4 bases, and 1 base had no gene match. The CDR3 has 15 residues. This CDR3 reads CASSGDRGPNYGYTF. The CDR3 coding sequence is TGCGCCAGCAGCGGGGACAGGGGGCCTAACTATGGCTACACCTTC.

J is TRBJ2-7 and V is TRBV10-1, with TRBD1 matching over 8 bases. The CDR3 is 15 residues long. Germline CDR1 WNHNN, CDR2 SYGVQD (reference sequence). The J segment lost 0 bases and the V segment lost 4 bases, leaving 5 bases of the junction unmatched. CDR3 loop: CASSGDRSSSYEQYF. In nucleotides, the CDR3 is TGCGCCAGCAGTGGGGACAGGAGCTCCTCCTACGAGCAGTACTTC.

This clone has only one observation. V and J are TRBV5-1 and TRBJ2-3; TRBD1 agrees at 7 bases. Germline CDR1 and CDR2: SGHRS and YFSETQ. After removal of 7 bases from V and 2 bases from J, the junction contained 10 bases not matched to a gene. The CDR3 is made up of 15 amino acids. The chain's CDR3 is CASALTGMNTDTQYF. The CDR3 DNA reads TGCGCCAGCGCTTTGACAGGGATGAACACAGATACGCAGTATTTT.

The chain carries TRBV12-5 and TRBJ2-1; D possibly matches TRBD1 or TRBD2 (6 bases each). With 1 base removed from V and 6 bases from J, the gap between germline ends came to 16 bases. The CDR3 loop spans 16 amino acids. CDR1 is LGHNT, CDR2 FRNRAP, per germline. The CDR3 region is CASGLGAVGGFNEQFF. The CDR3 DNA sequence: TGTGCTAGTGGTTTGGGTGCAGTGGGGGGCTTCAATGAGCAGTTCTTC.

The chain employs TRBV9 and TRBJ2-4; 8 nucleotides line up with TRBD1. V lost 0 bases and J lost 8; bases outside the gene matches: 10. The CDR3 runs 16 residues. Germline CDR1 and CDR2: SGDLS and YYNGEE. The CDR3, as DNA: TGTGCCAGCAGCGTAGGGACAGGGATGAGAGGGGACATTCAGTACTTC. It translates to CASSVGTGMRGDIQYF. The variable domain in full, completed from reference TRBV9 and TRBJ2-4, reads DSGVTQTPKHLITATGQRVTLRCSPRSGDLSVYWYQQSLDQGLQFLIQYYNGEERAKGNILERFSAQQFPDLHSELNLSSLELGDSALYFCASSVGTGMRGDIQYFGAGTRLSVL.

The rearrangement uses TRBV19 and TRBJ2-7; no definite D call. CDR3 length: 14 residues. Germline V CDR1 and CDR2: LNHDA, SQIVND (reference sequence). The germline V and J ends were trimmed by 0 bases and 5 bases, with 11 bases remaining between them. The CDR3 nucleotides are TGTGCCAGTAGTATAGAAGCGAGTCTCCACGAGCAGTACTTC. Protein product: CASSIEASLHEQYF.

The V gene is TRBV10-2, the J gene TRBJ2-7, with 9 bases fitting TRBD2. Germline loops: CDR1 WSHSY, CDR2 SAAADI. V was pared by 7 bases and J by 5 bases, with 6 bases of the junction left unmatched. The CDR3 sequence is 13 residues long. The CDR3 DNA follows: TGCGCCAGCATAGATAGCGGGAGAGACGAGCAGTACTTC. Its translation: CASIDSGRDEQYF.

The chain recombines TRBV19 with TRBJ2-3; no clear D. Trimming removed 6 bases at V and 8 bases at J, with 9 bases between. The CDR3 is made up of 11 amino acids. Germline values: CDR1 LNHDA, CDR2 SQIVND (reference sequence). The CDR3 nucleotides are TGTGCCAGTAGCCTGGATGTTACGCAGTATTTT. Its protein is CASSLDVTQYF. Full variable domain (remainder filled in from reference TRBV19 and TRBJ2-3): DGGITQSPKYLFRKEGQNVTLSCEQNLNHDAMYWYRQDPGQGLRLIYYSQIVNDFQKGDIAEGYSVSREKKESFPLTVTSAQKNPTAFYLCASSLDVTQYFGPGTRLTVL.

The V call is TRBV27, the J call TRBJ2-5; 11 nucleotides agree with TRBD2. Germline trimming cut 5 bases from V and 8 bases from J; bases unmatched to any gene: 10. This CDR3 has 15 residues. Germline V gene data show CDR1 as MNHEY and CDR2 as SMNVEV (reference sequence). CDR3 residues: CASSPLAGGRGTQYF. As DNA, the CDR3 is TGTGCCAGCAGTCCCCTAGCGGGAGGACGAGGTACCCAGTACTTC.

The gene calls are TRBV19 and TRBJ1-1; TRBD1 matches at 9 bases. The CDR3 length is 13 residues. Germline CDR1 reads LNHDA; CDR2 reads SQIVND (reference sequence). Trimming removed 5 bases from V and 4 bases from J; junction bases left unmatched: 2. This chain's CDR3 is CASSLQGATEAFF. The CDR3 DNA reads as TGTGCCAGTAGTCTACAGGGGGCCACTGAAGCTTTCTTT.

The V call is TRBV7-9, the J call TRBJ2-1; D not resolved. V was clipped by 11 bases and J by 2 bases, with 16 bases between them. This CDR3 has 14 amino acids. Germline loops: CDR1 SEHNR, CDR2 FQNEAQ (reference sequence). In DNA form, the CDR3 reads TGTGCCCCCGAGAGGTCACTAACCTACAATGAGCAGTTCTTC. This gives the protein CAPERSLTYNEQFF.

The rearrangement uses TRBV10-2 and TRBJ1-2; D call uncertain. CDR3 length: 12 amino acids. Deletions cut 4 bases from V and 2 bases from J, with 5 bases between. Germline CDR1 is WSHSY and CDR2 is SAAADI. The CDR3 DNA is TGCGCCAGCAGTGGGGGAAACTATGGCTACACCTTC. It specifies CASSGGNYGYTF.